Sequencing of this T cell receptor beta chain was carried out in a study of blood T cell repertoires in COVID-19. Germline trimming cut 0 bases from V and 0 bases from J; bases unmatched to any gene: 3. The CDR3 sequence is 15 residues long. From germline, CDR1 is SGHDT and CDR2 YYEEEE. The table came from immunoSEQ multiplex PCR; TCRdb's copy has only in-frame clones and leaves some out. The table lists about 200,000 clones, about 89% of them singletons. The source material was PBMCs or T cells enriched from blood (not recorded which). The receptor's source is a woman in her late teens or twenties who had recovered from COVID-19. This rearrangement joins TRBV5-6 to TRBJ2-7; 7 bases align to TRBD1. CDR3 DNA: TGTGCCAGCAGCTTGGCTAGGGGGCACTCCTACGAGCAGTACTTC. Translating gives CASSLARGHSYEQYF.